Presented here are 17 T cell receptor beta chains from one specimen sequenced in a study of metastatic and nonmetastatic thyroid tumors. TCRdb re-processed the PCR reads through MiXCR. The table shows about 15,000 clones, with roughly 25% occurring only once. None of the patients had undergone any treatment ahead of thyroid surgery. The sample consisted of tumor tissue. Receptors were obtained from a female donor with papillary thyroid cancer or a benign thyroid nodule (not recorded which). Some clones in this sample may be carry-over from other donors' samples.

The chain is built from TRBV20-1 and TRBJ2-1; the match to TRBD2 covers 9 bases. The ends lost 6 bases at V and 3 bases at J; junction bases unmatched: 6. There are 14 residues in the CDR3. Germline V gene sequence: CDR1 DFQATT, CDR2 SNEGSKA (reference sequence). This CDR3 is CSARELAGYNEQFF. CDR3 DNA: TGCAGTGCCAGGGAACTAGCGGGCTACAATGAGCAGTTCTTC.

About this clone: A junction end diverges from the germline sequence, so it may reflect a read error. The genes are TRBV5-1 and TRBJ2-6, with D possibly being TRBD1 (5 bases). Per the germline V gene, CDR1 is SGHRS and CDR2 is YFSETQ. The CDR3 loop spans 14 amino acids. The DNA for the CDR3 is TGCGCCAGCAGCCCCGAACCTGGGGCCAACGTACTGACTTTC. Translation gives CASSPEPGANVLTF.

As regards this clone: A read error may be the cause here, since a much bigger clone is one base away. This CDR3 is also generated by other DNA sequences in the sample. V usage is TRBV6-2 or TRBV6-3 and J usage is TRBJ2-1; D might be TRBD2 (5 bases). The CDR3 has 12 residues. The germline V and J ends were trimmed by 4 bases and 13 bases, with 14 bases remaining between them. Per germline, CDR1 MNHEY and CDR2 SVGEGT. The CDR3 reads CASSLSAGEQFF. In nucleotides, the CDR3 is TGTGCCAGCAGTTTGTCCGCGGGTGAACAGTTCTTC.

The chain links TRBV19 to TRBJ1-2; TRBD1 might be the D (5 bases). Trimming left V 8 bases short and J 2 bases short, with 15 bases between. CDR3 length: 14 residues. The germline gives CDR1 LNHDA, CDR2 SQIVND (reference sequence). The CDR3 nucleotides read TGTGCCAGTCGACTCCCGACAGAGAACTATGGCTACACCTTC. Translating gives CASRLPTENYGYTF.

As to this clone: At one of its ends the junction is not consistent with the germline gene, which may arise from a read error. V usage is TRBV30 and J usage is TRBJ1-2; no clear D. Looked up from germline, CDR1 is GTSNPN and CDR2 is SVGIG (reference sequence). The CDR3 runs to 14 residues. The CDR3 DNA follows: TGTGCCTGGGCCCTTGGTGGGGTTAACAATGGCTACACCTTC. Translating gives CAWALGGVNNGYTF.

This clone is judged medium-sized. This chain connects TRBV28 to TRBJ1-1; D is possibly TRBD1 (6 bases). This CDR3 has 15 amino acids. The V gene lost 7 bases and the J gene lost 5 bases, with 20 bases spanning the gap. Germline CDR1 MDHEN, CDR2 SYDVKM. The CDR3 protein is CASKLGGASRTEAFF. The CDR3 DNA reads as TGTGCCAGCAAACTGGGGGGGGCGAGTAGGACTGAAGCTTTCTTT.

By share of the sample, this clone is medium-sized. The chain uses TRBV5-1 and TRBJ1-1; no definite D call. This CDR3 has 13 amino acids. V was shortened by 4 bases and J by 2 bases, with 9 bases between the two germline ends. Germline V gives CDR1 SGHRS, CDR2 YFSETQ. CDR3 nucleotide sequence: TGCGCCAGCAGCCTAGCTGGAAACACTGAAGCTTTCTTT. It specifies CASSLAGNTEAFF.

CDR3 DNA sequence: TGTGCCACCTCAGACACCTTCTATGAAAAACTGTTTTTT. Translation gives CATSDTFYEKLFF. V and J are TRBV28 and TRBJ1-4; no definite D call. This CDR3 region has 13 residues. Germline V gives CDR1 MDHEN, CDR2 SYDVKM. V lost 10 bases and J lost 6, with 15 bases in between.

Ten or more counts support this clone. The V gene is TRBV20-1, the J gene TRBJ1-6; D is perhaps TRBD1 (5 bases). V lost 1 base, J lost 9 bases, and 13 bases lay in between. The CDR3 runs to 14 residues. CDR1 and CDR2 (germline): DFQATT, SNEGSKA (reference sequence). CDR3 residues: CSARGGGDSSPLHF. The CDR3 region has the DNA TGCAGTGCTAGAGGGGGGGGGGATAGTTCACCCCTCCACTTT.

V and J are TRBV11-1 and TRBJ2-1, with 7 bases that match TRBD2. Germline CDR1 and CDR2: SGHAT and FQDESV (reference sequence). J was trimmed by 13 bases and V by 1 base; bases with no gene match: 10. The CDR3 has 14 residues. The CDR3 DNA reads TGTGCCAGCAGCTTAGAAGGCGGGAGTGATAGCCAGTTCTTC. Translating it yields CASSLEGGSDSQFF.

This clone is medium-sized. CDR3 coding DNA: TGTGCCAGCTCACCTGCTAGCGGGGGAAACACCGGGGAGCTGTTTTTT. Its translation is CASSPASGGNTGELFF. The genes are TRBV18 and TRBJ2-2; 10 positions match TRBD2. The CDR3 is 16 residues long. The germline V gene encodes CDR1 KGHSH and CDR2 LQKENI. V shed 3 bases, J shed 2 bases, and the junction held 3 bases outside the gene matches.

This clone occurred many times. V is TRBV20-1 and J is TRBJ1-1; TRBD1 agrees at 9 bases. The germline gives CDR1 DFQATT, CDR2 SNEGSKA (reference sequence). J gave up 10 bases and V 6 bases, and 18 bases lay outside the gene matches. The CDR3 contains 15 residues. The CDR3 here is CSAPQAGTGKSVAFF. CDR3 coding DNA: TGCAGTGCCCCCCAGGCCGGGACAGGGAAGTCGGTAGCTTTCTTT.

About this clone: The junction and the germline gene differ at one end; a read error may be behind it. The rearrangement joins TRBV15 to TRBJ1-1, with D maybe TRBD1 (6 bases). The CDR3 is made up of 15 amino acids. CDR1 LNHNV and CDR2 YYDKDF come from the germline V gene (reference sequence). This CDR3 reads CATIRDQGTNTEAFF. The CDR3 DNA is TGTGCCACCATCAGAGATCAGGGGACTAACACTGAAGCTTTCTTT.

Many counts were recorded for this clone. CDR3 sequence: CATSDLRDRGSDYGYTF. CDR3 in DNA: TGTGCCACCAGTGATTTGCGGGACAGGGGGTCGGACTATGGCTACACCTTC. This chain uses TRBV24-1 with TRBJ1-2, with TRBD1 identical over 11 bases. With 0 bases clipped from V and 3 bases from J, the junction kept 5 bases outside the gene matches. CDR1 is KGHDR and CDR2 is SFDVKD in the germline V gene. The length of the CDR3 is 17 residues.

This clone was detected only a few times. V gene TRBV4-2 combines with J gene TRBJ1-2, with TRBD1 matching 7 bases. Germline V gene data show CDR1 as LGHNA and CDR2 as YNFKEQ. With V trimmed by 1 base and J by 8 bases, 16 bases remained unmatched. CDR3 length equals 17 residues. The CDR3 DNA follows: TGTGCCAGCAGCCAAGTAGATTTGAGTAAGGGGGCGCTCGGCTACACCTTC. This gives the protein CASSQVDLSKGALGYTF.

This clone was recorded at least ten times. The chain's CDR3 is CASSWEMGATEAFF. CDR3 DNA: TGCGCCAGCAGCTGGGAGATGGGGGCGACTGAAGCTTTCTTT. The chain couples TRBV5-1 to TRBJ1-1, with D tentatively TRBD1 (6 bases). The ends were cut back, 3 bases at V and 5 bases at J, with 14 bases in the middle. This CDR3 contains 14 residues. The germline V gene encodes CDR1 SGHRS and CDR2 YFSETQ.

This clone was observed many times. The genes are TRBV12-3 or TRBV12-4 and TRBJ1-5; maybe TRBD1 (5 bases). V was trimmed by 4 bases and J by 0 bases, leaving 19 bases between them. The CDR3 runs 18 residues. The CDR3 DNA reads as TGTGCCAGCAGTTCCAGTTTGTGGGGCGATAATAGCAATCAGCCCCAGCATTTT. Translation: CASSSSLWGDNSNQPQHF.